These 10 T cell receptor beta chains share one sample of origin, sequenced in a study of OX40 agonist ivuxolimab in advanced cancers. Library prep was done by the immunoSEQ multiplex PCR assay. TCRdb retrieved this table from immuneACCESS and kept in-frame rearrangements only. Not all clones are present; in checked studies, unresolved V genes account for under half, and no reason is known for the remainder. This sample gives some 86,000 clones in total; around 84% of them show up just once. 6.5% of the sample belongs to the ten largest clones. The sequencing used CD4+ or CD8+ T cells sorted from blood, collected in a trial of the OX40 agonist ivuxolimab. Receptor source: an adult with an advanced solid tumor such as melanoma, head and neck, liver or kidney cancer.

The V and J genes are TRBV29-1 and TRBJ2-3, with 7 bases lining up with TRBD2. The V and J ends lost 6 bases and 3 bases, in that order; junction bases with no gene match: 6. This CDR3 contains 13 residues. Germline V gene sequence: CDR1 SQVTM, CDR2 ANQGSEA. The CDR3 DNA follows: TGCAGCGTGACCCGGGACTATACAGATACGCAGTATTTT. Translation: CSVTRDYTDTQYF.

The chain recombines TRBV10-3 with TRBJ1-6; 8 bases align to TRBD1. CDR1 is ENHRY, CDR2 SYGVKD, per germline. The CDR3 is 14 amino acids. Trimming took 6 bases from V and 9 from J; bases not matched to a gene: 7. The CDR3 is CAIRPGGSGSPLHF. CDR3 bases: TGTGCCATCAGACCAGGGGGCTCTGGTTCACCCCTCCACTTT.

This chain joins TRBV5-1 and TRBJ1-2, with D possibly matching TRBD1 (5 bases). This CDR3 has 16 amino acids. Trimming stripped 0 bases from V and 8 bases from J, with 20 bases between. The germline CDR1 and CDR2 sequences are SGHRS and YFSETQ. CDR3: CASSLDGRERKEGYTF. As DNA, the CDR3 is TGCGCCAGCAGCTTGGACGGCAGGGAGCGGAAGGAGGGCTACACCTTC.

The chain links TRBV11-3 to TRBJ1-1; D is uncertain. Germline V gene sequence: CDR1 SGHNT, CDR2 YENEEA. This CDR3 is 14 amino acids long. V lost 2 bases, J lost 8 bases, and 15 bases lay in between. The CDR3 here is CASSLSEVRAEAFF. In DNA, the CDR3 is TGTGCCAGCAGCTTATCTGAGGTTCGGGCCGAAGCTTTCTTT.

The chain uses TRBV5-1 and TRBJ2-3; no reliable D call. V shed 0 bases and J shed 0 bases, with 8 bases lying between them. The germline V gene has CDR1 SGHRS and CDR2 YFSETQ. The CDR3 loop spans 15 amino acids. The CDR3 reads CASSLGGRSTDTQYF. The CDR3 DNA follows: TGCGCCAGCAGCTTGGGAGGACGCAGCACAGATACGCAGTATTTT.

The chain couples TRBV7-2 to TRBJ2-7; 9 bases map to TRBD1. J gave up 3 bases and V 5 bases, and 5 bases lay outside the gene matches. Germline values: CDR1 SGHTA, CDR2 FQGNSA. The CDR3 length is 14 residues. The CDR3 region has the DNA TGTGCCAGCAGCCGGGGACAGGGAGACTACGAGCAGTACTTC. Translated: CASSRGQGDYEQYF.

The chain carries TRBV19 and TRBJ1-5; D gene unclear. The V end lost 2 bases, the J end lost 9 bases, and 11 bases lay between the germline ends. Germline CDR1 is LNHDA and CDR2 is SQIVND (reference sequence). This CDR3 spans 13 amino acids. The CDR3 nucleotides are TGTGCCAGTAGTATACGGGCACCCCGGCCCCAGCATTTT. As protein: CASSIRAPRPQHF.

This clone came up a few times. The chain couples TRBV6-1 to TRBJ1-5, with a tentative D call TRBD1 (5 bases). This CDR3 has 15 amino acids. The V end lost 1 base, the J end lost 13 bases, and 20 bases lay between the germline ends. Germline CDR1 and CDR2: MNHNS and SASEGT. The CDR3 region has the DNA TGTGCCAGCAGTGAAGGGGGGACCGCGGCTGAGGTACAGCATTTT. This translates into CASSEGGTAAEVQHF.

J is TRBJ2-5 and V is TRBV30; TRBD1 matches 8 bases. V was pared by 0 bases and J by 7 bases, with 1 base of the junction left unmatched. Germline lookup yields CDR1 GTSNPN and CDR2 SVGIG (reference sequence). The CDR3 runs to 12 residues. The CDR3 loop reads CAWSVQGGTQYF. The CDR3 nucleotides read TGTGCCTGGAGTGTACAGGGGGGGACCCAGTACTTC.

This clone was detected once. V is TRBV10-3 and J is TRBJ1-5, with a possible D match to TRBD1 (6 bases). Per the germline V gene, CDR1 is ENHRY and CDR2 is SYGVKD. This CDR3 has 13 amino acids. V shed 6 bases and J shed 1 base, with 7 bases lying between them. CDR3 loop: CAIRGQSNQPQHF. The CDR3 nucleotides read TGTGCCATCAGAGGACAGAGCAATCAGCCCCAGCATTTT.